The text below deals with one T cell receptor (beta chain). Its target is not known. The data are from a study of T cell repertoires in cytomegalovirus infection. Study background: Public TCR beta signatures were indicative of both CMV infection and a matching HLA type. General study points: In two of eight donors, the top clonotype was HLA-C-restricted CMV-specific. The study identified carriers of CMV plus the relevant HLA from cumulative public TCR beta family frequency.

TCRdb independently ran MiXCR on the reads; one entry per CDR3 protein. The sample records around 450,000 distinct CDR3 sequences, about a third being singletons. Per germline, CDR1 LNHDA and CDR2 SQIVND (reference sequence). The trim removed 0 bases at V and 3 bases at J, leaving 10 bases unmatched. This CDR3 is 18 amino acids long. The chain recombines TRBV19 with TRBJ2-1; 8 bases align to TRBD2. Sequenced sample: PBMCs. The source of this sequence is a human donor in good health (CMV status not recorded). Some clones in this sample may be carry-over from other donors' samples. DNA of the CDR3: TGTGCCAGTAGTATAGATCGGACTAGCTGGGGGAACTACAATGAGCAGTTCTTC. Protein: CASSIDRTSWGNYNEQFF.